The clone carrying this T cell receptor beta chain has a handful of counts. Germline CDR1 is MNHEY and CDR2 is SVGEGT. The CDR3 spans 12 residues. V lost 5 bases to trimming and J lost 4 bases, with 9 bases between them. TCRdb processed the RT-PCR reads anew with MiXCR; each CDR3 protein has one entry. The sample has about 680,000 distinct CDR3 sequences, 11% to 15% seen once. Specimen: memory CD4+ T cells from blood. J is TRBJ2-7 and V is TRBV6-2 or TRBV6-3; no definite D call. The receptor was isolated from a female donor in good health, serving as a healthy control. The DNA of the CDR3 is TGTGCCAGCAGTCTTAATATATACGAGCAGTACTTC. It yields the protein CASSLNIYEQYF.